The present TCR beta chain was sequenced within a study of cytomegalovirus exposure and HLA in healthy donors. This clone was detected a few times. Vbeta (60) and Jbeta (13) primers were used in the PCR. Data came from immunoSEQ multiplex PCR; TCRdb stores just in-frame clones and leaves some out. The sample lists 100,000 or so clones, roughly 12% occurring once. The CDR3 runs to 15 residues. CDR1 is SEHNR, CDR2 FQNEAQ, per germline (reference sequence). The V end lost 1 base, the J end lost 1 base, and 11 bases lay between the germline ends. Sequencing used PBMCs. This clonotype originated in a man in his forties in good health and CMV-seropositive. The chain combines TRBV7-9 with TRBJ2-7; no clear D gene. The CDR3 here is CASSLDPGRSYEQYF. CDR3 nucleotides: TGTGCCAGCAGCTTAGATCCTGGCAGATCCTACGAGCAGTACTTC.